These 3 T cell receptor beta chains were all obtained from the same sample, sequenced in a study of molecular identifiers for immune sequencing clone quantification (dated by TCRdb to about 2018). Library creation used PCR. The sequencer was a NextSeq 500. TCRdb reprocessed the public reads (quality trimming at Q25 with fastp, clone calling with MiXCR) and kept in-frame beta chains. Rows are unified per CDR3 protein, each entry keeping the most common DNA and genes. The sample table shows just over 95,000 distinct CDR3 sequences, and more than 20% are seen once. The ten largest account for around 0.92% of the sample. Sequencing was done on a sample of naive CD8+ T cells from blood, with Jurkat cell RNA spiked in. The cell subset or site label, read with the paper, signifies: FACS-sorted CD8+CD4-CCR7+CD45RA+ naive T cells. These receptors all stem from a human donor in good health. Some libraries in this study had Jurkat cell RNA spiked in.

This clonotype was detected many times. The chain carries TRBV15 and TRBJ2-7; D unclear. CDR1 is LNHNV, CDR2 YYDKDF, per germline (reference sequence). The V end lost 4 bases, the J end lost 4 bases, and 11 bases lay between the germline ends. The CDR3 has 13 residues. CDR3 nucleotides: TGTGCCACCAGCACAGAAAGAGGTTACGAGCAGTACTTC. Amino acid sequence: CATSTERGYEQYF.

For this clonotype: A much larger clone differs from this one at a single base, so this may be a read error. A read error is likely, as this CDR3 ends without the conserved phenylalanine or tryptophan. The chain is built from TRBV14 and TRBJ2-1, with D tentatively TRBD2 (5 bases). Germline CDR1 SGHDN, CDR2 FVKESK. The CDR3 sequence is 16 residues long. V dropped 4 bases and J dropped 2 bases, with 15 bases sitting between them. CDR3 coding DNA: TGTGCCAGCAGCCCCGTTTGGAGCGGAACCTACAATGAGCAGTTCCTC. This translates into CASSPVWSGTYNEQFL.

This clonotype was counted many times. The V call is TRBV2, the J call TRBJ2-3, with 9 bases lining up with TRBD2. In germline, CDR1 is SNHLY, CDR2 FYNNEI. CDR3 length: 16 amino acids. V lost 2 bases, J lost 0 bases, and 3 bases stayed unmatched. This CDR3 reads CASSEWAGGSTDTQYF. CDR3 nucleotide sequence: TGTGCCAGCAGTGAATGGGCGGGGGGGAGCACAGATACGCAGTATTTT.